The rows below give T cell receptor beta chains drawn from one sample of a study of OX40 agonist ivuxolimab in advanced cancers. Repertoires were generated with immunoSEQ multiplex PCR, while TCRdb's copy carries only in-frame clones and drops some. The sample has about 81,000 clones, 88% seen once. This specimen was CD4+ or CD8+ T cells sorted from blood, taken in a trial of the OX40 agonist ivuxolimab. These TCRs come from an adult with an advanced solid tumor such as melanoma, head and neck, liver or kidney cancer. Each CDR3 is given with its conserved first and last residue. The D gene is left open where the match is weak. Clone size appears in some rows only: once, few, many, or a class for an expanded clone.

>once|NA|TRBV7-9|TRBJ2-1
TGTGCCAGCAGCTTACCCGAAGTTGGCGTCTTGGGGTCTTACAATGAGCAGTTCTTC
CASSLPEVGVLGSYNEQFF
>few|NA|TRBV4-3|TRBJ1-6
TGCGCCAGCAGCCAATCACCCAGGGGCCTGAATTCACCCCTCCACTTT
CASSQSPRGLNSPLHF
>once|NA|TRBV5-4|TRBJ1-2
TGTGCCAGCAGTCTGTTGGGTGGCTACACCTTC
CASSLLGGYTF
>NA|NA|TRBV10-3|TRBJ1-4
TGTGCCATCAGTGCCCAGGGCAGGGCTAATGAAAAACTGTTTTTT
CAISAQGRANEKLFF
>NA|NA|TRBV29-1|TRBJ1-2
TGCAGCGTACTTAACAGGAAACTTACCTACACCTTC
CSVLNRKLTYTF
>NA|NA|TRBV7-8|TRBJ1-1
TGTGCCAGCAGCCCGATGGGAGGGGGCACTGAAGCTTTCTTT
CASSPMGGGTEAFF
>NA|NA|TRBV7-9|TRBJ1-4
TGTGCCAGCAGCCTCGGTCCTGCAACTAATGAAAAACTGTTTTTT
CASSLGPATNEKLFF
>NA|TRBD1|TRBV18|TRBJ2-1
TGTGCCAGCTCGTTACAGGGGCCCAGCGACGCTGAGCAGTTCTTC
CASSLQGPSDAEQFF
>NA|TRBD1|TRBV5-4|TRBJ2-6
TGTGCCACCCCGAGGGGACAGGGGGATCGTGGGGCCAACGTCCTGACTTTC
CATPRGQGDRGANVLTF
>NA|NA|TRBV6-6|TRBJ2-7
NA
CASSSSGGEQYF
>NA|NA|TRBV5-6|TRBJ1-2
TGTGCCAGCAGCTTGGTGACAGCCGGGGGCTATGGCTACACCTTC
CASSLVTAGGYGYTF